A selection of T cell receptor beta chains follows, all from one sample in a study of T cells in Graves' hyperthyroidism and ophthalmopathy. TCRdb fed the multiplex PCR reads into MiXCR, producing one record per CDR3 protein. The data show roughly 93,000 distinct CDR3 sequences, with roughly 40% seen just once and roughly 10% held by the top ten. What was sequenced was peripheral blood or thyroid tissue (not recorded which). Source of these receptors: a woman in her 30s with Graves' hyperthyroidism. CDR3s include the opening cysteine and the closing phenylalanine or tryptophan. The D gene is left open where the match is weak. Clone size is shown for a subset of rows, as once, few, many or a class of expanded clone.

d_call j_call v_call cdr3_length clone_size cdr3_aa cdr3_nt
- TRBJ1-1 TRBV19 15 many CASSWRIERNTEAFF TGTGCCAGTAGTTGGCGGATAGAACGGAACACTGAAGCTTTCTTT
- TRBJ1-5 TRBV7-2 14 - CASSEQGPPQPQHF TGTGCCAGCAGTGAACAGGGCCCCCCTCAGCCCCAGCATTTT
- TRBJ2-1 TRBV7-9 12 - CASSWGVDEQFF TGTGCCAGCAGCTGGGGGGTCGATGAGCAGTTCTTC
- TRBJ2-3 TRBV5-1 15 many CASSLEGLTTDTQYF TGCGCCAGCAGCTTGGAAGGGCTAACCACAGATACGCAGTATTTT
- TRBJ1-4 TRBV20-1 15 - CSARDPQGTNEKLFF TGCAGTGCTAGAGACCCCCAGGGGACTAATGAAAAACTGTTTTTT
- TRBJ2-1 TRBV20-1 13 few CSARDPLKNEQFF TGCAGTGCTAGAGATCCCTTAAAGAATGAGCAGTTCTTC
TRBD1 TRBJ1-1 TRBV15 14 - CATRWTGGGTEAFF TGTGCCACCAGATGGACAGGGGGCGGCACTGAAGCTTTCTTT
- TRBJ1-2 TRBV6-5 13 many CASSYNRDYGYTF TGTGCCAGCAGTTATAACAGGGACTATGGCTACACCTTC
- TRBJ2-3 TRBV7-9 12 many CASSLEQGTQYF TGTGCCAGCAGCTTAGAGCAGGGTACGCAGTATTTT
TRBD2 TRBJ2-3 TRBV20-1 15 - CSARGSGASTDTQYF TGCAGTGCTAGAGGTAGCGGGGCTAGCACAGATACGCAGTATTTT
TRBD1 TRBJ1-1 TRBV12-3/TRBV12-4 15 - CASSWPGQGRTEAFF TGTGCCAGCAGTTGGCCGGGACAGGGGAGGACTGAAGCTTTCTTT
TRBD2 TRBJ2-5 TRBV7-4 19 - CASSPSSETSGRVEETQYF TGTGCCAGCAGCCCTAGTAGCGAAACTAGCGGGAGGGTGGAAGAGACCCAGTACTTC
TRBD1 TRBJ1-6 TRBV11-2 15 - CASSYRDRDYSPLHF TGTGCCAGCAGCTACCGGGACAGGGATTATTCACCCCTCCACTTT
TRBD1 TRBJ2-5 TRBV27 14 many CASMGQANQETQYF TGTGCCAGCATGGGACAGGCCAACCAAGAGACCCAGTACTTC
- TRBJ2-7 TRBV11-2 16 - CASSSARVYLSYEQYF TGTGCCAGCAGCTCGGCTCGGGTCTACCTCTCCTACGAGCAGTACTTC
TRBD1 TRBJ1-6 TRBV20-1 16 many CSARGDRNFYNSPLHF TGCAGTGCTAGAGGGGACAGAAACTTCTATAATTCACCCCTCCACTTT
TRBD1 TRBJ1-4 TRBV28 14 many CASSLGTGYEKLFF TGTGCCAGCAGTTTAGGGACAGGCTACGAAAAACTGTTTTTT
TRBD1 TRBJ1-5 TRBV28 15 many CASRTVGGGYSPQHF TGTGCCAGCAGGACGGTGGGAGGGGGCTATTCGCCCCAGCATTTT
- TRBJ1-2 TRBV12-3/TRBV12-4 13 - CASSQESGSGYTF TGTGCCAGCAGCCAAGAATCAGGGAGTGGCTACACCTTC
- TRBJ2-3 TRBV5-1 15 many CASSEGPQWTDTQYF TGCGCCAGCTCGGAGGGACCGCAATGGACAGATACGCAGTATTTT
TRBD1 TRBJ1-1 TRBV10-2 14 many CTSRGVVQDTEAFF TGCACCAGCAGGGGGGTCGTCCAGGACACTGAAGCTTTCTTT
TRBD1 TRBJ2-7 TRBV25-1 14 - CASSTVGTVYEQYF TGTGCCAGCAGCACGGTAGGGACAGTCTACGAGCAGTACTTC
TRBD2 TRBJ2-7 TRBV13 16 - CASSQYSGTIPYEQYF TGTGCCAGCAGCCAGTATAGCGGGACCATTCCCTACGAGCAGTACTTC
TRBD1 TRBJ1-5 TRBV20-1 17 many CSAKPHPGTAINQPQHF TGCAGTGCTAAGCCTCACCCCGGGACAGCAATAAATCAGCCCCAGCATTTT
- TRBJ1-2 TRBV12-3/TRBV12-4 14 many CASSQDAASYGYTF TGTGCCAGCAGTCAGGATGCGGCCTCCTATGGCTACACCTTC
TRBD1 TRBJ2-7 TRBV9 15 - CASSVAPGTVYEQYF TGTGCCAGCAGCGTAGCTCCCGGGACAGTTTACGAGCAGTACTTC